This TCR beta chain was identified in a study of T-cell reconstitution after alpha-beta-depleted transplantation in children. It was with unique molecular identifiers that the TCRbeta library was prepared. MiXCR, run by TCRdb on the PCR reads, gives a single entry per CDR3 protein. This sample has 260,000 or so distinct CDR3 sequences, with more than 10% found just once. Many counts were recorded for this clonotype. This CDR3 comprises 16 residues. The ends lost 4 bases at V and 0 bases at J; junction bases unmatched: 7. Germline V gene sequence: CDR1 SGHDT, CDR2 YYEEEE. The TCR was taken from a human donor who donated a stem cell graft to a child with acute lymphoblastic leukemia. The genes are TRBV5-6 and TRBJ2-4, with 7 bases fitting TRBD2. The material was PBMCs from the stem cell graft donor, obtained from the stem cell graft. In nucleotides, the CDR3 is TGTGCCAGCAGCCGGGAGGAATCGGTAGCCAAAAACATTCAGTACTTC. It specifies CASSREESVAKNIQYF.